The 8 T cell receptor beta chains reported below all come from one sample, sequenced in a study of cytomegalovirus exposure and HLA in healthy donors. 13 Jbeta primers and 60 Vbeta primers were used for the PCR. Here immunoSEQ multiplex PCR was the method, and the copy in TCRdb shows in-frame clones only, minus some. In the table there are roughly 98,000 clones, approximately 56% of which are singletons. Sequenced material: PBMCs. Receptors were obtained from a woman aged 30 to 39 in good health and CMV-seropositive.

The rearrangement uses TRBV28 and TRBJ1-1; no firm D call. Per germline, CDR1 MDHEN and CDR2 SYDVKM. V was clipped by 2 bases and J by 1 base, with 11 bases between them. CDR3 length equals 15 residues. CDR3 loop: CASSLVPETNTEAFF. Written as DNA, the CDR3 is TGTGCCAGCAGTTTAGTGCCAGAAACGAACACTGAAGCTTTCTTT.

The chain uses TRBV5-1 and TRBJ2-7; possible D gene TRBD1, 5 bases. CDR3 length: 14 amino acids. The V end lost 0 bases, the J end lost 6 bases, and 13 bases lay between the germline ends. The V gene's germline CDR1 is SGHRS and CDR2 YFSETQ. For the CDR3, the DNA is TGCGCCAGCAGCTTGGATCTCAGGGCCGGCGAGCAGTACTTC. Translation gives CASSLDLRAGEQYF. Full variable domain (missing parts from reference TRBV5-1 and TRBJ2-7): KAGVTQTPRYLIKTRGQQVTLSCSPISGHRSVSWYQQTPGQGLQFLFEYFSETQRNKGNFPGRFSGRQFSNSRSEMNVSTLELGDSALYLCASSLDLRAGEQYFGPGTRLTVT.

The rearrangement uses TRBV6-6 and TRBJ1-1, with D tentatively TRBD1 (5 bases). Germline CDR1 reads MNHNY; CDR2 reads SVGAGI (reference sequence). V gave up 7 bases and J gave up 6 bases, with 15 bases separating them. The CDR3 spans 13 residues. The CDR3 loop reads CASTPLGVSEAFF. CDR3 nucleotide sequence: TGTGCCAGCACCCCCCTAGGGGTCTCTGAAGCTTTCTTT.

The chain carries TRBV5-5 and TRBJ1-1; tentative D call: TRBD1 (5 bases). Germline V lookup: CDR1 SGHKS, CDR2 YYEKEE (reference sequence). CDR3 length: 13 residues. Trimming removed 4 bases at V and 3 bases at J, with 10 bases between. This CDR3 is CASSRGWDTEAFF. CDR3 in DNA: TGTGCCAGCAGCCGGGGGTGGGACACTGAAGCTTTCTTT.

This clone was observed a single time. The chain recombines TRBV7-9 with TRBJ2-1, with 8 positions matching TRBD1. The CDR3 length is 14 residues. Germline V lookup: CDR1 SEHNR, CDR2 FQNEAQ (reference sequence). J gave up 8 bases and V 5 bases, and 8 bases lay outside the gene matches. The CDR3 here is CASSAGQAVYEQFF. CDR3 nucleotides: TGTGCCAGCAGCGCGGGACAGGCCGTTTATGAGCAGTTCTTC.

The chain is built from TRBV7-2 and TRBJ2-7; no clear D. CDR1 SGHTA and CDR2 FQGNSA come from the germline V gene. V dropped 2 bases and J dropped 7 bases, with 6 bases sitting between them. The CDR3 length is 11 residues. CDR3 sequence: CASSLNGEQYF. CDR3 in DNA: TGTGCCAGCAGCTTAAACGGGGAGCAGTACTTC.

This chain uses TRBV6-6 with TRBJ1-5, with 7 bases that match TRBD1. CDR3 length: 12 residues. With 6 bases clipped from V and 7 bases from J, the junction kept 3 bases outside the gene matches. Germline lookup yields CDR1 MNHNY and CDR2 SVGAGI (reference sequence). The DNA of the CDR3 is TGTGCCAGCAGACAGGGGAACCAGCCCCAGCATTTT. This translates into CASRQGNQPQHF.

This chain joins TRBV6-6 and TRBJ2-2, with 13 bases aligning to TRBD2. The CDR3 has 15 residues. V lost 8 bases to trimming and J lost 6 bases; unmatched junction nucleotides: 6. Germline V gene data show CDR1 as MNHNY and CDR2 as SVGAGI (reference sequence). This CDR3 is CASELAGGHAGELFF. CDR3 nucleotides: TGTGCCAGCGAACTAGCGGGGGGGCATGCCGGGGAGCTGTTTTTT.